A selection of T cell receptor beta chains follows, all from one sample in a study of cytomegalovirus exposure and HLA in healthy donors. Repertoires were generated with immunoSEQ multiplex PCR, while TCRdb's copy carries only in-frame clones and drops some. The table includes about 110,000 clones, about 92% detected once. The sample was PBMCs. The origin of the receptors is a woman aged 18-29 years in good health and CMV-seronegative. CDR3s include the opening cysteine and the closing phenylalanine or tryptophan. A D gene is named only where the DNA matches it firmly. Where a row states a size, it is once, few, many or the class of an expanded clone; other rows omit it.

CASTQAGRTEAFF TGTGCCAGCACCCAAGCAGGGCGGACTGAAGCTTTCTTT . TRBJ1-1 TRBV7-2 .
CASSRDSRGTEAFF TGTGCCAGCAGCCGGGACAGTCGGGGCACTGAAGCTTTCTTT . TRBJ1-1 TRBV4-2 TRBD1
CASSPGAGSTGELFF TGCGCCAGCAGCCCAGGGGCAGGGAGTACCGGGGAGCTGTTTTTT . TRBJ2-2 TRBV4-1 .
CASSSAGQGSYEQYF TGTGCCAGCAGCTCGGCGGGACAGGGATCCTACGAGCAGTACTTC . TRBJ2-7 TRBV11-1 TRBD1
CASSIRTSGGQETQYF TGTGCCAGTAGTATTCGGACTAGCGGGGGCCAAGAGACCCAGTACTTC . TRBJ2-5 TRBV19 TRBD2
CASSLASNPSYEQYF TGTGCCAGCAGCTTAGCGTCTAACCCCTCCTACGAGCAGTACTTC . TRBJ2-7 TRBV7-2 .
CASKTGTVSSFYGYTF TGTGCCAGCAAGACCGGGACAGTATCGTCCTTTTATGGCTACACCTTC once TRBJ1-2 TRBV2 TRBD1
CASREGQLNYGYTF TGTGCCAGCAGGGAAGGACAGCTTAACTATGGCTACACCTTC . TRBJ1-2 TRBV28 .
CASSQDRGQWRTEAFF TGTGCCAGCAGCCAAGACCGTGGACAGTGGCGAACTGAAGCTTTCTTT once TRBJ1-1 TRBV14 .
CASSTRQPNNEKLFF TGTGCCAGCAGTACCCGACAGCCTAATAATGAAAAACTGTTTTTT . TRBJ1-4 TRBV2 .
CASSFQGLSGNTIYF TGTGCCAGCAGCTTTCAGGGACTATCTGGAAACACCATATATTTT . TRBJ1-3 TRBV7-8 .
CASSLSGQGARNTIYF TGTGCCAGCAGTCTCAGCGGACAGGGGGCGAGAAACACCATATATTTT . TRBJ1-3 TRBV28 TRBD1
CASSLAGGIDTQYF TGTGCCAGCAGTTTAGCGGGAGGGATAGATACGCAGTATTTT . TRBJ2-3 TRBV28 TRBD2
CASSQAGTGVSYEQYF TGCGCCAGCAGCCAAGCCGGGACGGGGGTCTCCTACGAGCAGTACTTC . TRBJ2-7 TRBV4-1 .
CASSLRGRDADTQYF TGTGCCAGCAGTTTGAGGGGGCGCGACGCAGATACGCAGTATTTT . TRBJ2-3 TRBV6-5 TRBD1
CASSLDAGASDSPLHF TGCGCCAGCAGCTTGGATGCAGGGGCGTCGGATTCACCCCTCCACTTT . TRBJ1-6 TRBV5-1 .
CASSGGQGAYGYTF TGTGCCAGCAGTGGGGGACAGGGGGCGTATGGCTACACCTTC once TRBJ1-2 TRBV28 TRBD1
CASSLQGVDYGYTF TGCGCCAGCAGCTTGCAGGGTGTGGACTATGGCTACACCTTC . TRBJ1-2 TRBV5-1 .
CAWGGQGHTQYF TGTGCCTGGGGAGGACAGGGACATACGCAGTATTTT . TRBJ2-3 TRBV30 TRBD1
CASKDRGREKLFF TGTGCCAGCAAAGACAGGGGGCGAGAAAAACTGTTTTTT . TRBJ1-4 TRBV2 TRBD1
CASSDHSPRSLNTEAFF TGCGCCAGCAGTGATCACAGTCCCAGGTCACTTAACACTGAAGCTTTCTTT few TRBJ1-1 TRBV10-2 .
CATSNGGWEETQYF TGTGCCACCAGCAATGGGGGGTGGGAAGAGACCCAGTACTTC . TRBJ2-5 TRBV15 .
CASSLHQASGEQFF TGTGCCAGCAGCTTACACCAGGCGAGCGGGGAGCAGTTCTTC . TRBJ2-1 TRBV7-3 .
CASSQTGALNEQFF TGTGCCAGCAGTCAGACAGGGGCATTGAATGAGCAGTTCTTC . TRBJ2-1 TRBV28 TRBD1
CASRKPVNTEAFF TGTGCCAGCAGAAAACCAGTGAACACTGAAGCTTTCTTT . TRBJ1-1 TRBV28 .
CASSALLADEQFF TGTGCCAGCAGCGCCCTTCTAGCGGACGAGCAGTTCTTC few TRBJ2-1 TRBV7-2 TRBD2
CASSYTGESYEQYF TGTGCCAGCAGTTACACAGGGGAATCCTACGAGCAGTACTTC few TRBJ2-7 TRBV6-6 TRBD1
CATNGGYRDNEQFF TGTGCCACCAATGGTGGCTACCGGGACAATGAGCAGTTCTTC . TRBJ2-1 TRBV15 .
CASSRTTTGAGNTIYF TGTGCCAGCAGCCGGACCACGACGGGGGCTGGAAACACCATATATTTT once TRBJ1-3 TRBV9 .
CASSQALAGEYGTDTQYF TGTGCCAGCAGCCAGGCTCTAGCGGGAGAGTACGGCACAGATACGCAGTATTTT . TRBJ2-3 TRBV7-2 TRBD2
CASSFRLAGAIDNEQFF TGCGCCAGCAGCTTCCGACTAGCGGGAGCTATCGACAATGAGCAGTTCTTC . TRBJ2-1 TRBV5-1 TRBD2
CASSQVAGVRTEAFF TGCGCCAGCAGCCAAGTGGCAGGGGTTCGTACTGAAGCTTTCTTT . TRBJ1-1 TRBV4-1 .
CASSLDPGQGRPTDGYTF TGTGCCAGCAGCTTAGACCCGGGACAGGGGAGGCCAACGGATGGCTACACCTTC . TRBJ1-2 TRBV7-2 TRBD1
CASSPGAGNQPQHF TGTGCCAGCAGTCCAGGGGCAGGCAATCAGCCCCAGCATTTT . TRBJ1-5 TRBV6-4 .
CASSPPDRGNEQFF TGTGCCAGCAGCCCCCCGGACAGGGGCAATGAGCAGTTCTTC . TRBJ2-1 TRBV28 TRBD1
CASSVGQGDGGYTF TGCGCCAGCAGCGTAGGACAGGGCGACGGTGGCTACACCTTC . TRBJ1-2 TRBV5-1 TRBD1
CASGQGGLYGYTF TGTGCCAGCGGACAGGGGGGTTTGTATGGCTACACCTTC . TRBJ1-2 TRBV6-5 TRBD1
CASSFGQGGEKLFF TGTGCCAGCAGCTTCGGACAGGGGGGGGAAAAACTGTTTTTT . TRBJ1-4 TRBV7-2 TRBD1
CASSLQGVTEAFF TGTGCCAGCAGCTTACAGGGGGTCACTGAAGCTTTCTTT . TRBJ1-1 TRBV7-2 TRBD1
CASRVVGQTPSSGNTIYF TGTGCCAGCAGAGTGGTAGGCCAGACACCGAGCTCTGGAAACACCATATATTTT . TRBJ1-3 TRBV28 .
CASSDRAGRNQPQHF TGTGCCAGCAGCGACAGGGCAGGGCGCAATCAGCCCCAGCATTTT . TRBJ1-5 TRBV6-6 TRBD1
CASSAPSAGELFF TGTGCCAGCTCAGCACCGTCGGCCGGGGAGCTGTTTTTT . TRBJ2-2 TRBV18 .
CASSLRLAGTYEQYF TGTGCCAGCAGCTTAAGACTAGCGGGAACCTACGAGCAGTACTTC . TRBJ2-7 TRBV7-2 TRBD2
CASSLAGTGEYTQYF TGCGCCAGCAGCTTGGCCGGGACAGGGGAATATACGCAGTATTTT . TRBJ2-3 TRBV5-1 TRBD1
CASSEWRQGPEAFF TGCGCCAGCAGTGAGTGGAGACAGGGCCCTGAAGCTTTCTTT . TRBJ1-1 TRBV10-1 TRBD1
CASSQQGGTGELFF TGCGCCAGCAGCCAACAGGGGGGAACCGGGGAGCTGTTTTTT . TRBJ2-2 TRBV5-1 TRBD1
CASSMERAWTQYF TGTGCCAGTAGTATGGAGAGGGCTTGGACCCAGTACTTC . TRBJ2-5 TRBV19 .
CASSIGTASYEQYF TGTGCCAGCAGCATCGGGACAGCCTCCTACGAGCAGTACTTC . TRBJ2-7 TRBV7-6 TRBD1
CASSPKSGGMSSYNEQFF TGTGCCAGCAGCCCTAAGAGCGGGGGGATGAGCTCCTACAATGAGCAGTTCTTC once TRBJ2-1 TRBV7-8 TRBD2
CASSQLQKSNEKLFF TGCGCCAGCAGCCAGCTACAGAAATCAAATGAAAAACTGTTTTTT . TRBJ1-4 TRBV4-3 .
CASSSWTGNYGYTF TGTGCCAGCAGCTCCTGGACAGGGAACTATGGCTACACCTTC once TRBJ1-2 TRBV11-2 TRBD1
CASSLEHRGYGNTIYF TGTGCCAGCAGCTTAGAGCACAGGGGATATGGAAACACCATATATTTT . TRBJ1-3 TRBV7-2 TRBD1
CASGNRAYREQYF TGTGCCAGCGGGAACAGGGCTTATAGGGAGCAGTACTTC . TRBJ2-7 TRBV6-1 .
CSVDAGPYEQYF TGCAGCGTTGATGCAGGTCCCTACGAGCAGTACTTC . TRBJ2-7 TRBV29-1 .
CASSLTENYGYTF TGTGCCAGCAGTCTGACAGAAAACTATGGCTACACCTTC . TRBJ1-2 TRBV6-1 .